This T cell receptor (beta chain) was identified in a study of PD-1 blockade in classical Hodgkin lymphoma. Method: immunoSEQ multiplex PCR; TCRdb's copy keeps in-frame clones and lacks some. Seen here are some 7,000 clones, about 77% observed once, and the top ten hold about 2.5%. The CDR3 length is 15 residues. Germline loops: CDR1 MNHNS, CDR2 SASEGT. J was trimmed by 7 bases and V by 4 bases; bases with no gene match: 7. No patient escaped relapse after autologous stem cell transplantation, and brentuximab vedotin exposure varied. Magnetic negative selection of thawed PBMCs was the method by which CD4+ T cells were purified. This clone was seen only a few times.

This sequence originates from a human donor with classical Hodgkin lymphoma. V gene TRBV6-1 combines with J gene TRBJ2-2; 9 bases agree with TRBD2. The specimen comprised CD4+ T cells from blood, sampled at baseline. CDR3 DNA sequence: TGTGCCAGCAGTGTTCGCGGGAGGGCCGGCGGGGAGCTGTTTTTT. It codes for CASSVRGRAGGELFF.